This T cell receptor beta chain emerged from a study of Ad26.COV2.S vaccination and SARS-CoV-2 variants. After removal of 8 bases from V and 6 bases from J, the junction contained 8 bases not matched to a gene. The CDR3 is made up of 13 amino acids. In germline, CDR1 is SQVTM, CDR2 ANQGSEA. Treatment described: 19 received Ad26.COV2.S at low or high dose, single or two shots; 5 received placebo; per-sample allocation not given. Specimens were obtained on day 63 following the first vaccine or placebo injection. Using immunoSEQ multiplex PCR, the repertoire was profiled, and TCRdb retains in-frame clones only, with some absent. This sample carries about 440,000 clones, roughly 88% of them seen once, and the ten largest clones take approximately 4.3%.

The rearrangement uses TRBV29-1 and TRBJ2-1; 9 bases agree with TRBD1. This specimen was peripheral blood, taken in a trial of Ad26.COV2.S vaccine versus placebo. The clonotype was recovered from a person between 18 and 65 years old who received the Ad26.COV2.S COVID-19 vaccine or a placebo. The CDR3 DNA reads TGCAGCCACTCGGGACAGGGAAGCAATGAGCAGTTCTTC. Translating it yields CSHSGQGSNEQFF.